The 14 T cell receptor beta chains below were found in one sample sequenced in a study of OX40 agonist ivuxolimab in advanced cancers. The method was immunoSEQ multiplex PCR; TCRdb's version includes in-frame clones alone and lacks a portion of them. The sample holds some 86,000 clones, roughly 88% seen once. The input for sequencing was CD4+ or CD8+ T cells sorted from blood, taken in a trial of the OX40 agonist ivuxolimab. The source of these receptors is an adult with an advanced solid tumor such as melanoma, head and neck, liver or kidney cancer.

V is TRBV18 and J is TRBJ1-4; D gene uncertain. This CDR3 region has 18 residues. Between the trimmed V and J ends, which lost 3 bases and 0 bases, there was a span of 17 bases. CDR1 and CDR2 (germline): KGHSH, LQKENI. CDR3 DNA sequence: TGTGCCAGCTCACCCGAGGCGGTAGTGGTGGCAACTAATGAAAAACTGTTTTTT. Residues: CASSPEAVVVATNEKLFF.

Here the CDR3 DNA reads TGTGCCATCAGTGAGTCGGGGGGCTACACCTTC. This gives the protein CAISESGGYTF. The rearrangement joins TRBV10-3 to TRBJ1-2; D is uncertain. V shed 0 bases and J shed 8 bases, with 4 bases lying between them. Germline CDR1 is ENHRY and CDR2 is SYGVKD. The CDR3 contains 11 residues.

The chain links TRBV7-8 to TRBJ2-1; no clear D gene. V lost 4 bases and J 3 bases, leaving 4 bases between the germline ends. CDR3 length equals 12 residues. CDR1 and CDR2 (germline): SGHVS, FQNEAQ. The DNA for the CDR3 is TGTGCCAGCAGCTACGACTACAATGAGCAGTTCTTC. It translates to CASSYDYNEQFF.

The CDR3 DNA reads as TGTGCCAGCAGTTCTTTTCGTCAGGGGCCTACCGGGGCCCAGTACTTC. The encoded protein is CASSSFRQGPTGAQYF. The chain recombines TRBV7-9 with TRBJ2-5, with a weak D call TRBD1 (6 bases). Trimming took off 6 bases at V and 9 bases at J, with 26 bases between the two ends. Germline CDR1 is SEHNR and CDR2 is FQNEAQ (reference sequence). This CDR3 has 16 amino acids.

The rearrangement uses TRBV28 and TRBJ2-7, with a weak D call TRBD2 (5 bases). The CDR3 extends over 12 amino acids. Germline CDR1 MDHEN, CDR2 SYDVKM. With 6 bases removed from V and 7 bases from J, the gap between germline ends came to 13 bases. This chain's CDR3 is CASSMDRGEQYF. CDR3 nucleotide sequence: TGTGCCAGCAGCATGGACCGGGGTGAGCAGTACTTC.

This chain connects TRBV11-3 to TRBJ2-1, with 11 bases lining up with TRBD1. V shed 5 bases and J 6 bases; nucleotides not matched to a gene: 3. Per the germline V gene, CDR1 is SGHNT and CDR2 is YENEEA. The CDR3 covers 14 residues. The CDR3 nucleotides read TGTGCCAGCAGCCCGGACAGGGGGCGCAATGAGCAGTTCTTC. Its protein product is CASSPDRGRNEQFF. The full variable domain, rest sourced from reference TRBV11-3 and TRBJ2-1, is EAGVVQSPRYKIIEKKQPVAFWCNPISGHNTLYWYLQNLGQGPELLIRYENEEAVDDSQLPKDRFSAERLKGVDSTLKIQPAELGDSAVYLCASSPDRGRNEQFFGPGTRLTVL.

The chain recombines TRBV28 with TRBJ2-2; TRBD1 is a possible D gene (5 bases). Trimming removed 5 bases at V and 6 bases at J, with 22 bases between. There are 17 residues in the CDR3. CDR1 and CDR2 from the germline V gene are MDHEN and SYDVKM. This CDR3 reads CASSRAVSLREPGELFF. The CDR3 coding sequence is TGTGCCAGCAGTAGGGCGGTGTCTCTCAGGGAACCCGGGGAGCTGTTTTTT.

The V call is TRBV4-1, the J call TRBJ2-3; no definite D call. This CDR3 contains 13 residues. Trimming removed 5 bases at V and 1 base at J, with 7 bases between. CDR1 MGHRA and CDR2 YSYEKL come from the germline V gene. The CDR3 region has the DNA TGCGCCAGCAGCAACATTGGCACAGATACGCAGTATTTT. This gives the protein CASSNIGTDTQYF.

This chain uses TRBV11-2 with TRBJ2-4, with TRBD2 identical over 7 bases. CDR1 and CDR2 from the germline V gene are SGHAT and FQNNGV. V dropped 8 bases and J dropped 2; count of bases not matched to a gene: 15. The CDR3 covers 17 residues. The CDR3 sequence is CASRGVRTDISKNIQYF. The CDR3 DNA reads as TGTGCCAGCCGGGGGGTGAGGACGGATATTTCCAAAAACATTCAGTACTTC.

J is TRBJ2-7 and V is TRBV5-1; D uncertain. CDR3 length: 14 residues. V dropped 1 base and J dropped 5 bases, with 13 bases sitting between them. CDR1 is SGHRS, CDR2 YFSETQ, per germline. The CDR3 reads CASSLLVSINEQYF. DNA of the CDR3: TGCGCCAGCAGCTTGCTGGTCTCCATCAACGAGCAGTACTTC.

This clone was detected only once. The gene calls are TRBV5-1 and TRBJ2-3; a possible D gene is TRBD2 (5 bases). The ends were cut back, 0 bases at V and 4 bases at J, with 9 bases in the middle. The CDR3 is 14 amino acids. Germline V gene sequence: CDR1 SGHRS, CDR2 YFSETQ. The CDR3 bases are TGCGCCAGCAGCTTGGGAACGGGGTCAGATACGCAGTATTTT. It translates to CASSLGTGSDTQYF. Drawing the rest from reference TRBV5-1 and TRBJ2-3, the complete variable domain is KAGVTQTPRYLIKTRGQQVTLSCSPISGHRSVSWYQQTPGQGLQFLFEYFSETQRNKGNFPGRFSGRQFSNSRSEMNVSTLELGDSALYLCASSLGTGSDTQYFGPGTRLTVL.

The CDR3 protein is CASTASSATNEKLFF. The CDR3, as DNA: TGTGCCAGTACAGCCAGTTCAGCAACTAATGAAAAACTGTTTTTT. V is TRBV19 and J is TRBJ1-4; D is uncertain. V was trimmed by 7 bases and J by 0 bases, leaving 12 bases between them. The CDR3 length is 15 residues. CDR1 and CDR2 from the germline V gene are LNHDA and SQIVND (reference sequence).

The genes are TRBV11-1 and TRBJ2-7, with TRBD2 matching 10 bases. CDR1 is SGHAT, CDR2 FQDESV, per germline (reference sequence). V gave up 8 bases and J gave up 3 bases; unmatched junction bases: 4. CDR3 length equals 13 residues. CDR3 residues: CASGLADLYEQYF. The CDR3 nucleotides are TGTGCCAGCGGACTAGCGGACCTCTACGAGCAGTACTTC.

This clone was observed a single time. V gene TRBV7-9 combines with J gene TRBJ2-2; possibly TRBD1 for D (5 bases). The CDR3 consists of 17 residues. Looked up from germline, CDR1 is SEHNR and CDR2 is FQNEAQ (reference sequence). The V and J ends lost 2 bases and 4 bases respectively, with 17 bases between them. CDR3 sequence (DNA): TGTGCCAGCAGCTTACAGGGTCCCGCCGTGGGCACCGGGGAGCTGTTTTTT. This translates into CASSLQGPAVGTGELFF.